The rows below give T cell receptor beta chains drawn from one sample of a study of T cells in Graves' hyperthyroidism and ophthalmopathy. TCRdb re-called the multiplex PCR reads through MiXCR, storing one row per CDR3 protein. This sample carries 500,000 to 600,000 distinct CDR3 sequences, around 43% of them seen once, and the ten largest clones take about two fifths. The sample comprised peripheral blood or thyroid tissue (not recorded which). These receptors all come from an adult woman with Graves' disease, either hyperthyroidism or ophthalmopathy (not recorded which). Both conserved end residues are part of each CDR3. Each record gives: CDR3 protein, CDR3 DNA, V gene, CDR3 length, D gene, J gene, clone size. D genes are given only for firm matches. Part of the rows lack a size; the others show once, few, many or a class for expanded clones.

CDR3aa: CASSPRRSSGTVTGELFF
CDR3nt: TGCGCCAGCAGCCCCCGTAGGTCTAGCGGGACGGTCACCGGGGAGCTGTTTTTT
v_gene: TRBV5-1
len: 18
d_gene: TRBD2
j_gene: TRBJ2-2
abundance: NA

CDR3aa: CATSREGAPATEQYF
CDR3nt: TGTGCCACCAGCAGAGAAGGAGCTCCCGCAACCGAGCAGTACTTC
v_gene: TRBV15
len: 15
d_gene: NA
j_gene: TRBJ2-7
abundance: few

CDR3aa: CASSLAGRANYGYTF
CDR3nt: TGTGCCAGCAGCTTAGCGGGCAGGGCCAACTATGGCTACACCTTC
v_gene: TRBV7-2
len: 15
d_gene: NA
j_gene: TRBJ1-2
abundance: once

CDR3aa: CSAGSRGLFAGELFF
CDR3nt: TGCAGTGCGGGTTCCCGGGGGCTTTTCGCCGGGGAGCTGTTTTTT
v_gene: TRBV20-1
len: 15
d_gene: NA
j_gene: TRBJ2-2
abundance: many

CDR3aa: CASSVSGQGEMSYGCTF
CDR3nt: TGTGCCAGCAGCGTATCTGGACAGGGGGAAATGAGTTATGGCTGCACCTTC
v_gene: TRBV9
len: 17
d_gene: TRBD1
j_gene: TRBJ1-2
abundance: NA

CDR3aa: CSARPGRGQGNQPQHF
CDR3nt: TGCAGTGCTAGACCGGGCAGAGGACAGGGCAATCAGCCCCAGCATTTT
v_gene: TRBV20-1
len: 16
d_gene: TRBD1
j_gene: TRBJ1-5
abundance: many

CDR3aa: CATSDHDGGETQYF
CDR3nt: TGTGCCACCAGTGACCATGACGGCGGGGAGACCCAGTACTTC
v_gene: TRBV24-1
len: 14
d_gene: NA
j_gene: TRBJ2-5
abundance: NA

CDR3aa: CASSEGLAGQSHEQYF
CDR3nt: TGTGCCAGCAGTGAAGGACTGGCCGGCCAGTCCCACGAGCAGTACTTC
v_gene: TRBV2
len: 16
d_gene: NA
j_gene: TRBJ2-7
abundance: NA

CDR3aa: CASSPRGGKNTEAFF
CDR3nt: TGTGCCAGCAGTCCCCGGGGGGGTAAGAACACTGAAGCTTTCTTT
v_gene: TRBV6-6
len: 15
d_gene: NA
j_gene: TRBJ1-1
abundance: many

CDR3aa: CASSEGGTAGDTQYF
CDR3nt: TGTGCCAGCAGTGAAGGAGGGACGGCAGGGGATACGCAGTATTTT
v_gene: TRBV2
len: 15
d_gene: NA
j_gene: TRBJ2-3
abundance: NA